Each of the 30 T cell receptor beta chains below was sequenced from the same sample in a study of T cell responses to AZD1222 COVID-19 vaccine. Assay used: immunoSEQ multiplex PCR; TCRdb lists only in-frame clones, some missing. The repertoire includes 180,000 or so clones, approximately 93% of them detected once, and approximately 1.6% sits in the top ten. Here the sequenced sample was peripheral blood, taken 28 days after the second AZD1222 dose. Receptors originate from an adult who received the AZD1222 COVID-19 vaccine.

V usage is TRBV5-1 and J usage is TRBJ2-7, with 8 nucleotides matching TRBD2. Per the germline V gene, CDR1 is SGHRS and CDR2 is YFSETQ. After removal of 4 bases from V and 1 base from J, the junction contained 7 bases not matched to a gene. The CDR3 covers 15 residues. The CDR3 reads CASSIRVAGSYEQYF. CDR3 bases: TGCGCCAGCAGCATCCGGGTAGCGGGATCCTACGAGCAGTACTTC.

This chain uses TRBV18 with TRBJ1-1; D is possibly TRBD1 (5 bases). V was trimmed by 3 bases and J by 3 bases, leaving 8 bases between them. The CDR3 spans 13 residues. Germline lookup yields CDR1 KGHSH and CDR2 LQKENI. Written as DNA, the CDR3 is TGTGCCAGCTCACCGGACACCTACACTGAAGCTTTCTTT. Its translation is CASSPDTYTEAFF.

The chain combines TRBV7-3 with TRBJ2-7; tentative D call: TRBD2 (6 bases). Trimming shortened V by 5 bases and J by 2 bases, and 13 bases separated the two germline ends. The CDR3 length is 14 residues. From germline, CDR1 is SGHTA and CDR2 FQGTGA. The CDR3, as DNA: TGTGCCAGCAGCCCGCAGGGAGGACCCTACGAGCAGTACTTC. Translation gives CASSPQGGPYEQYF.

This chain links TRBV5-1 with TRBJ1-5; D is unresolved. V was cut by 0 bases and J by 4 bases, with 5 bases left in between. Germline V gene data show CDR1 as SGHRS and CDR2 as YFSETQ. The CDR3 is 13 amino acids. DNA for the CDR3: TGCGCCAGCAGCTTGGCGGGAAATCAGCCCCAGCATTTT. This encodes CASSLAGNQPQHF.

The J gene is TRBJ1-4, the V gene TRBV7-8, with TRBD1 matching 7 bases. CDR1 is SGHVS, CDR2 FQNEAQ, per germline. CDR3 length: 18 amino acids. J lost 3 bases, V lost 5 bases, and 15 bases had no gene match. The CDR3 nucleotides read TGTGCCAGCAGCAACCGGGACAGTCAACCCCGGGCTAATGAAAAACTGTTTTTT. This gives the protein CASSNRDSQPRANEKLFF.

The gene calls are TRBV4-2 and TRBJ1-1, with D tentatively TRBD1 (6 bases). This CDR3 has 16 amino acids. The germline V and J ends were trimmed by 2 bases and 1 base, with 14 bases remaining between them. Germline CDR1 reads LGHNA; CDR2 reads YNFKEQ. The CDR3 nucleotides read TGTGCCAGCAGCCAAAGCAAGGGGGGACAGAACACTGAAGCTTTCTTT. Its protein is CASSQSKGGQNTEAFF.

For the CDR3, the DNA is TGTGCCAGTAGCGGCAGGGCCCACGAGCAGTACTTC. Amino acids: CASSGRAHEQYF. The chain joins TRBV19 to TRBJ2-7, with D possibly being TRBD1 (5 bases). CDR3 length: 12 amino acids. Trimming took off 6 bases at V and 5 bases at J, with 11 bases between the two ends. Germline assignment: CDR1 LNHDA and CDR2 SQIVND (reference sequence).

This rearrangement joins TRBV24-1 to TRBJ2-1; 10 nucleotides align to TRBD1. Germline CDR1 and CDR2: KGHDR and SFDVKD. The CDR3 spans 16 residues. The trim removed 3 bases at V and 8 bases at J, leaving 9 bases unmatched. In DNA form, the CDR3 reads TGTGCCACCAGTGATGACCGGGACAGGGGCGTCGATGAGCAGTTCTTC. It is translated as CATSDDRDRGVDEQFF.

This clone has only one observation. CDR3 loop: CASSLGGSYTGELFF. The CDR3 nucleotides read TGCGCCAGCAGCCTCGGGGGGTCGTACACCGGGGAGCTGTTTTTT. The chain links TRBV4-1 to TRBJ2-2; 7 bases agree with TRBD2. Looked up from germline, CDR1 is MGHRA and CDR2 is YSYEKL. This CDR3 has 15 amino acids. With 4 bases clipped from V and 3 bases from J, the junction kept 5 bases outside the gene matches.

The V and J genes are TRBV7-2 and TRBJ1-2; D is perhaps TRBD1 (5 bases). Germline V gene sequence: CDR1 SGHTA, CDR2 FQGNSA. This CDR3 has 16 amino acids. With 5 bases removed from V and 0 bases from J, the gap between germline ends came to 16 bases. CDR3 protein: CASSLPGGSTNYGYTF. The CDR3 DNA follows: TGTGCCAGCAGCCTGCCTGGGGGGTCGACTAACTATGGCTACACCTTC.

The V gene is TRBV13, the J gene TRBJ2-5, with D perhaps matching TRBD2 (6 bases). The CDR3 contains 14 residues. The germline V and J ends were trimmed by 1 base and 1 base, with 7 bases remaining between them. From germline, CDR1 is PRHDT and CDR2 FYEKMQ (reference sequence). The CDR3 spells CASSLVGGQETQYF. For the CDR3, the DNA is TGTGCCAGCAGCTTAGTGGGGGGCCAAGAGACCCAGTACTTC.

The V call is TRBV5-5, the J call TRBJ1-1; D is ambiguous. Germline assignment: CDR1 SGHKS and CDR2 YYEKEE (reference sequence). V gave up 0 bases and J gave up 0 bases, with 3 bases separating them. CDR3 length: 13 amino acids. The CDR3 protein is CASSLGVNTEAFF. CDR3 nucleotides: TGTGCCAGCAGCTTGGGGGTGAACACTGAAGCTTTCTTT.

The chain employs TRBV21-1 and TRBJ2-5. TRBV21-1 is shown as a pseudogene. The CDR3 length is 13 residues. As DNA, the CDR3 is TGTGCCAGCAGCGGGGACCCGAGGGAGACCCAGTACTTC. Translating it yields CASSGDPRETQYF.

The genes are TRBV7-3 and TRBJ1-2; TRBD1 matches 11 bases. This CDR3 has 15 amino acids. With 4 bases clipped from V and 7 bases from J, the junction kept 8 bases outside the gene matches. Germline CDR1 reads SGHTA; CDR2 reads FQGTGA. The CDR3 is CASSSGQGALSGYTF. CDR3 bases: TGTGCCAGCAGCTCCGGACAGGGGGCTTTGAGTGGCTACACCTTC.

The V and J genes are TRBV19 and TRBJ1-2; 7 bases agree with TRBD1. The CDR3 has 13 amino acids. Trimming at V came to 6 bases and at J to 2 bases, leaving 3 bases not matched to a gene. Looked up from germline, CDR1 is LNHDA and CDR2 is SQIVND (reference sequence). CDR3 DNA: TGTGCCAGTAGGGACAGGCCAAACTATGGCTACACCTTC. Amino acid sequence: CASRDRPNYGYTF.

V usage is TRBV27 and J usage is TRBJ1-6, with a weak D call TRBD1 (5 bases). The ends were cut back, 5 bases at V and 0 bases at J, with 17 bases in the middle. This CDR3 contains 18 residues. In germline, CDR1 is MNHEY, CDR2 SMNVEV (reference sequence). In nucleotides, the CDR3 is TGTGCCAGCAGTCCAGGGCCCAGCCAGCTCTCCTATAATTCACCCCTCCACTTT. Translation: CASSPGPSQLSYNSPLHF.

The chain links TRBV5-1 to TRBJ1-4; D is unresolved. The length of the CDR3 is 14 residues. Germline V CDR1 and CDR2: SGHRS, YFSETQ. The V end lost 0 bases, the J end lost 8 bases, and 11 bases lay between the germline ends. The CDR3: CASSLAGSREKLFF. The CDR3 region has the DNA TGCGCCAGCAGCTTGGCCGGGAGTAGGGAAAAACTGTTTTTT. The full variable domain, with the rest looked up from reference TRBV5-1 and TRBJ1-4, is KAGVTQTPRYLIKTRGQQVTLSCSPISGHRSVSWYQQTPGQGLQFLFEYFSETQRNKGNFPGRFSGRQFSNSRSEMNVSTLELGDSALYLCASSLAGSREKLFFGSGTQLSVL.

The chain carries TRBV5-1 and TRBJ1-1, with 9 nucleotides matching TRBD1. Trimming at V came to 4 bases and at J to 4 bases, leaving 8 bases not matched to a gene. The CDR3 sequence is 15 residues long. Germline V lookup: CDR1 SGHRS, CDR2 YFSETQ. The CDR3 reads CASSPPRQGGTEAFF. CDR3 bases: TGCGCCAGCAGCCCCCCAAGACAGGGGGGCACTGAAGCTTTCTTT.

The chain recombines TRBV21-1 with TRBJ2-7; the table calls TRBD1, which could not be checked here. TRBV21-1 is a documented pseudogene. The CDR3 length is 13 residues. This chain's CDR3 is CASSKVGTQEQYF. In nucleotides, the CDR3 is TGTGCCAGCAGCAAAGTGGGGACACAAGAGCAGTACTTC.

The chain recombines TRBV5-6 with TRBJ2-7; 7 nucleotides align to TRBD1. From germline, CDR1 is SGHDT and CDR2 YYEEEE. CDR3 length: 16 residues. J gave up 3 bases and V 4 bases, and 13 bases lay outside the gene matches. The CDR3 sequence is CASSPKYPGQLYEQYF. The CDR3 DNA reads TGTGCCAGCAGCCCTAAATACCCGGGACAGCTCTACGAGCAGTACTTC.

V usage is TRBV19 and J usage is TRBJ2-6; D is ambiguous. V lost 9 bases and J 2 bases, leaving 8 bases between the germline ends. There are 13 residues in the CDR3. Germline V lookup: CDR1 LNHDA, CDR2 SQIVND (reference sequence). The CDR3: CASRKPGANVLTF. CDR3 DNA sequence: TGTGCCAGCAGGAAGCCTGGGGCCAACGTCCTGACTTTC. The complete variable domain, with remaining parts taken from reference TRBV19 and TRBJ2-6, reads DGGITQSPKYLFRKEGQNVTLSCEQNLNHDAMYWYRQDPGQGLRLIYYSQIVNDFQKGDIAEGYSVSREKKESFPLTVTSAQKNPTAFYLCASRKPGANVLTFGAGSRLTVL.

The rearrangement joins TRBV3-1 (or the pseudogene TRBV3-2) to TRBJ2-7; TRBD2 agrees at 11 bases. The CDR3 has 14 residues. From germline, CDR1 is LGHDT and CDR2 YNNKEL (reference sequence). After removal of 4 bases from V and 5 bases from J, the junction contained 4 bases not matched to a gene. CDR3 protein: CASSLLAGGNEQYF. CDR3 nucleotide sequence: TGTGCCAGCAGCCTCCTAGCGGGAGGAAACGAGCAGTACTTC.

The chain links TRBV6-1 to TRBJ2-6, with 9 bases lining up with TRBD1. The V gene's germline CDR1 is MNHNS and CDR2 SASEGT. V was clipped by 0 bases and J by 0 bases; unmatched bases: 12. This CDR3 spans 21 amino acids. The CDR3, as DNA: TGTGCCAGCAGTGAAGCGCGCGACAGGGGGTTTCGTTTCTCTGGGGCCAACGTCCTGACTTTC. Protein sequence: CASSEARDRGFRFSGANVLTF.

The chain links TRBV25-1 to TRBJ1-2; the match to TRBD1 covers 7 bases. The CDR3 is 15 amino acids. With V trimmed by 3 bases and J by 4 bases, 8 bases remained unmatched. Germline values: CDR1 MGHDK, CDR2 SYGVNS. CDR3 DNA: TGTGCCAGCAGTGATCCCGGGACAGCCTTCTATGGCTACACCTTC. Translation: CASSDPGTAFYGYTF.

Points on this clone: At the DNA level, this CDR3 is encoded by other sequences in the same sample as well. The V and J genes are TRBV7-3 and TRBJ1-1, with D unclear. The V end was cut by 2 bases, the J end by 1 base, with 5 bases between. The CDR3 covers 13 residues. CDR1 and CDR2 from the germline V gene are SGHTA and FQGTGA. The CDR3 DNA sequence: TGTGCCAGCAGCTTAGGCCGGAACACTGAAGCTTTCTTT. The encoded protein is CASSLGRNTEAFF.

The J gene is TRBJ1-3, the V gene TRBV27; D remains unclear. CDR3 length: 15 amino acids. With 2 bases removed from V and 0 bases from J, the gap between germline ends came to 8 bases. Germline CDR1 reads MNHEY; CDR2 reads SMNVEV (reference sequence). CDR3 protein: CASSLGRASGNTIYF. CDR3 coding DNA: TGTGCCAGCAGTTTAGGGAGGGCCTCTGGAAACACCATATATTTT.

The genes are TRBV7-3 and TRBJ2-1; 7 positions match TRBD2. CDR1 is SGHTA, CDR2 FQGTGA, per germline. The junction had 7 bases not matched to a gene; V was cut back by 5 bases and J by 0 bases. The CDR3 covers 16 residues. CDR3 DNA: TGTGCCAGCAGCCCTCAACTAGCGAGCTCCTACAATGAGCAGTTCTTC. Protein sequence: CASSPQLASSYNEQFF.

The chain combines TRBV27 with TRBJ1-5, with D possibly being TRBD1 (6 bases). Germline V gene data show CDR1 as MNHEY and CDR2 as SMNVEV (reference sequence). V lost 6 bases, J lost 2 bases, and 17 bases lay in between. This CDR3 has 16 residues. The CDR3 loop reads CASSPQGRRGNQPQHF. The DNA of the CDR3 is TGTGCCAGCAGCCCACAGGGCCGGCGTGGCAATCAGCCCCAGCATTTT.

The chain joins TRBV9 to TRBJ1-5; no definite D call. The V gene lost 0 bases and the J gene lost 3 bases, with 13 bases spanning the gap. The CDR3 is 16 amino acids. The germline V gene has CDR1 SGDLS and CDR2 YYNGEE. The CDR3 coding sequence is TGTGCCAGCAGCGTAGGGGCAGGAGGGCCCAATCAGCCCCAGCATTTT. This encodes CASSVGAGGPNQPQHF.

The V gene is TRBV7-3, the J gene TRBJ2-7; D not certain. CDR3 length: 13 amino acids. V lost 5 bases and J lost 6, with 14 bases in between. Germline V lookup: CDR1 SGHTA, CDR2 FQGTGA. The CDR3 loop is CASSATTAGEQYF. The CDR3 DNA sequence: TGTGCCAGCAGCGCAACAACCGCAGGCGAGCAGTACTTC.